These T cell receptor beta chains were read from a single sample in a study of beta chain features in type 1 diabetes. Clones were read by immunoSEQ multiplex PCR, and TCRdb kept only the in-frame ones, dropping some. Among some 190,000 clones, approximately 8.1% were seen once, and the ten largest hold roughly 0.5%. The sequencing input was central memory CD4+ T cells from blood. The receptors were sampled from a man younger than 30 with type 1 diabetes. Each CDR3 is given with its conserved first and last residue. The D gene is left open where the match is weak. Size values are once, few and many counts, or a class for expanded clones, and some rows have none.

J: TRBJ1-1
V: TRBV7-9
size: -
D: TRBD1
CDR3: CASSLDPGQVNTEAFF
DNA: TGTGCCAGCAGCTTGGATCCGGGACAGGTTAACACTGAAGCTTTCTTT

J: TRBJ2-7
V: TRBV10-3
size: once
D: TRBD1
CDR3: CAIRGTGVSYEQYF
DNA: TGTGCCATCAGGGGGACAGGGGTATCGTACGAGCAGTACTTC

J: TRBJ1-1
V: TRBV29-1
size: many
D: -
CDR3: CSVAFRGPNTEAFF
DNA: TGCAGCGTTGCCTTCAGGGGCCCGAACACTGAAGCTTTCTTT

J: TRBJ2-1
V: TRBV5-1
size: few
D: -
CDR3: CASRPYREGKDEQFF
DNA: TGCGCCAGCAGGCCATACAGGGAAGGGAAAGATGAGCAGTTCTTC

J: TRBJ1-1
V: TRBV5-4
size: few
D: -
CDR3: CASSRDRNTEAFF
DNA: TGTGCCAGCAGCCGAGACAGAAACACTGAAGCTTTCTTT

J: TRBJ2-7
V: TRBV19
size: few
D: TRBD1
CDR3: CASSFGQVDTYEQYF
DNA: TGTGCCAGTAGTTTCGGACAGGTGGATACCTACGAGCAGTACTTC

J: TRBJ2-2
V: TRBV25-1
size: few
D: -
CDR3: CASSVGHFGELFF
DNA: TGTGCCAGCAGTGTAGGACATTTCGGGGAGCTGTTTTTT

J: TRBJ2-7
V: TRBV5-1
size: -
D: TRBD2
CDR3: CASSFNRGAYEQYF
DNA: TGCGCCAGCAGCTTCAACCGGGGGGCCTACGAGCAGTACTTC

J: TRBJ2-2
V: TRBV7-2
size: many
D: -
CDR3: CASSPPRLAQSRELFF
DNA: TGTGCCAGCAGCCCTCCGAGGCTAGCCCAATCCAGGGAGCTGTTTTTT

J: TRBJ1-2
V: TRBV7-2
size: -
D: -
CDR3: CASRDRDYGYTF
DNA: TGTGCCAGCAGGGACAGAGACTATGGCTACACCTTC

J: TRBJ1-2
V: TRBV5-1
size: -
D: TRBD1
CDR3: CASSSGQGGDGPYGYTF
DNA: TGCGCCAGCAGTTCGGGACAGGGCGGAGACGGGCCTTATGGCTACACCTTC

J: TRBJ2-7
V: TRBV2
size: many
D: -
CDR3: CASSQDSNEQYF
DNA: TGTGCCAGCAGTCAGGACAGCAACGAGCAGTACTTC

J: TRBJ1-1
V: TRBV10-1
size: -
D: -
CDR3: CASSPQGNTEAFF
DNA: TGCGCCAGCAGTCCACAGGGAAACACTGAAGCTTTCTTT

J: TRBJ1-5
V: TRBV20-1
size: -
D: -
CDR3: CSATEGGPQHF
DNA: TGCAGTGCTACGGAGGGAGGTCCCCAGCATTTT